A selection of T cell receptor beta chains follows, all from one sample in a study of a mutant IDH1 vaccine in newly diagnosed glioma. This table comes from immunoSEQ multiplex PCR, and its TCRdb copy is limited to in-frame clones, with some not included. The data contain about 51,000 clones, roughly 80% of them singletons. Here the sequenced sample was PBMCs, taken from a glioma patient treated with radiotherapy, temozolomide or both. The receptor source for this set is a woman aged 40 to 50 with glioma. The CDR3 runs from the conserved cysteine through the conserved F or W. A D gene is named only where the DNA matches it firmly. Clone size is stated in some rows and not others, as once, few, many or a class when expanded.

v_gene	abundance	j_gene	d_gene	CDR3nt	CDR3aa
TRBV7-9	once	TRBJ2-3	TRBD1	TGTGCCAGCAGCATTACCGGGACAGGGCCGGCTGATACGCAGTATTTT	CASSITGTGPADTQYF
TRBV6-1	.	TRBJ1-5	.	TGTGCCAGCAGTGAGTGGCGAGATACGGGCAATCAGCCCCAGCATTTT	CASSEWRDTGNQPQHF
TRBV19	.	TRBJ1-6	TRBD1	TGTGCCAGTACCCCCTGGGCAGGGGGCAACCCGTCACCCCTCCACTTT	CASTPWAGGNPSPLHF
TRBV7-9	few	TRBJ1-4	TRBD1	TGTGCCAGCAGCTTCACAGGGGACGCGGAAAAACTGTTTTTT	CASSFTGDAEKLFF
TRBV4-3	.	TRBJ2-3	TRBD1	TGCGCCAGCAGCCAAGAAGGACAGGGTGGGACAGATACGCAGTATTTT	CASSQEGQGGTDTQYF
TRBV4-2	.	TRBJ1-5	.	TGTGCCAGCAGCCAAGTCCCGGGGAATCAGCCCCAGCATTTT	CASSQVPGNQPQHF
TRBV5-6	.	TRBJ1-2	.	TGTGCCAGCCCCGACGGTGGCCCAGTCTATGGCTACACCTTC	CASPDGGPVYGYTF
TRBV9	once	TRBJ2-1	TRBD2	TGTGCCAGCAGCCCGCCCGGGACTAGCAATGAGCAGTTCTTC	CASSPPGTSNEQFF
TRBV18	once	TRBJ2-7	TRBD1	TGTGCCAGCTCAGTTACAGGGGTCTACGAGCAGTACTTC	CASSVTGVYEQYF
TRBV6-1	.	TRBJ2-3	TRBD2	TGTGCCAGCAGTGGCCCGGGGGGCGGGGGGCCAGATACGCAGTATTTT	CASSGPGGGGPDTQYF
TRBV6-5	few	TRBJ1-6	TRBD1	TGTGCCAGCAGTTACGGTGGGACAGCTAATTCACCCCTCCACTTT	CASSYGGTANSPLHF
TRBV5-1	.	TRBJ1-4	.	TGCGCCAGCAGGAGGGTGGCTAATGAAAAACTGTTTTTT	CASRRVANEKLFF
TRBV19	.	TRBJ1-5	.	TGTGCCAGTAGTATGGGGACTCGGCTGGGCCAGCCCCAGCATTTT	CASSMGTRLGQPQHF
TRBV2	.	TRBJ1-6	.	TGTGCCAGCAGTGAAAGAACAGGGAGTACCTCACCCCTCCACTTT	CASSERTGSTSPLHF
TRBV10-2	.	TRBJ2-5	.	TGCGCCAGCAGCCCCCCCTCGATAGGTCAAGGGGTGACCCAGTACTTC	CASSPPSIGQGVTQYF
TRBV19	.	TRBJ1-2	.	TGTGCCAGTAGTATTCCCGGTAGTCGCTACACCTTC	CASSIPGSRYTF
TRBV12-5	.	TRBJ1-3	.	TGTGCTAGTGGTCGCCCCCTGGAAGGCATATATTTT	CASGRPLEGIYF